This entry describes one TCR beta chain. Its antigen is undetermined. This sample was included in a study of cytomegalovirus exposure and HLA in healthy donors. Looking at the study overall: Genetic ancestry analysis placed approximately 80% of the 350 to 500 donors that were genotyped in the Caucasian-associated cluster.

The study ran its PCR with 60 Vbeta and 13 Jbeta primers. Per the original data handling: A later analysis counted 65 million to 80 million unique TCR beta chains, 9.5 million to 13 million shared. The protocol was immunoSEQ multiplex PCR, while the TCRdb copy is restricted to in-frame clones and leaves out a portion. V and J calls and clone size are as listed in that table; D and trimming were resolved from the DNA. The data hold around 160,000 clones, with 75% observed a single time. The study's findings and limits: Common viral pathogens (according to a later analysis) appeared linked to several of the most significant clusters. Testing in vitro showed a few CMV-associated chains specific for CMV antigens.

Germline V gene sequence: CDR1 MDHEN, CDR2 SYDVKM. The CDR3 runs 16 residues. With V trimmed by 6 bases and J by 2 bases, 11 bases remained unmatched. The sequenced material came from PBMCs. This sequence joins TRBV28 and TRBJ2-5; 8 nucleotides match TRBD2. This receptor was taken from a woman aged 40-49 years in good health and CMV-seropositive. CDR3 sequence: CASRVGPSGGQETQYF. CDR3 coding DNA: TGTGCCAGCAGGGTCGGGCCGAGCGGGGGACAAGAGACCCAGTACTTC.